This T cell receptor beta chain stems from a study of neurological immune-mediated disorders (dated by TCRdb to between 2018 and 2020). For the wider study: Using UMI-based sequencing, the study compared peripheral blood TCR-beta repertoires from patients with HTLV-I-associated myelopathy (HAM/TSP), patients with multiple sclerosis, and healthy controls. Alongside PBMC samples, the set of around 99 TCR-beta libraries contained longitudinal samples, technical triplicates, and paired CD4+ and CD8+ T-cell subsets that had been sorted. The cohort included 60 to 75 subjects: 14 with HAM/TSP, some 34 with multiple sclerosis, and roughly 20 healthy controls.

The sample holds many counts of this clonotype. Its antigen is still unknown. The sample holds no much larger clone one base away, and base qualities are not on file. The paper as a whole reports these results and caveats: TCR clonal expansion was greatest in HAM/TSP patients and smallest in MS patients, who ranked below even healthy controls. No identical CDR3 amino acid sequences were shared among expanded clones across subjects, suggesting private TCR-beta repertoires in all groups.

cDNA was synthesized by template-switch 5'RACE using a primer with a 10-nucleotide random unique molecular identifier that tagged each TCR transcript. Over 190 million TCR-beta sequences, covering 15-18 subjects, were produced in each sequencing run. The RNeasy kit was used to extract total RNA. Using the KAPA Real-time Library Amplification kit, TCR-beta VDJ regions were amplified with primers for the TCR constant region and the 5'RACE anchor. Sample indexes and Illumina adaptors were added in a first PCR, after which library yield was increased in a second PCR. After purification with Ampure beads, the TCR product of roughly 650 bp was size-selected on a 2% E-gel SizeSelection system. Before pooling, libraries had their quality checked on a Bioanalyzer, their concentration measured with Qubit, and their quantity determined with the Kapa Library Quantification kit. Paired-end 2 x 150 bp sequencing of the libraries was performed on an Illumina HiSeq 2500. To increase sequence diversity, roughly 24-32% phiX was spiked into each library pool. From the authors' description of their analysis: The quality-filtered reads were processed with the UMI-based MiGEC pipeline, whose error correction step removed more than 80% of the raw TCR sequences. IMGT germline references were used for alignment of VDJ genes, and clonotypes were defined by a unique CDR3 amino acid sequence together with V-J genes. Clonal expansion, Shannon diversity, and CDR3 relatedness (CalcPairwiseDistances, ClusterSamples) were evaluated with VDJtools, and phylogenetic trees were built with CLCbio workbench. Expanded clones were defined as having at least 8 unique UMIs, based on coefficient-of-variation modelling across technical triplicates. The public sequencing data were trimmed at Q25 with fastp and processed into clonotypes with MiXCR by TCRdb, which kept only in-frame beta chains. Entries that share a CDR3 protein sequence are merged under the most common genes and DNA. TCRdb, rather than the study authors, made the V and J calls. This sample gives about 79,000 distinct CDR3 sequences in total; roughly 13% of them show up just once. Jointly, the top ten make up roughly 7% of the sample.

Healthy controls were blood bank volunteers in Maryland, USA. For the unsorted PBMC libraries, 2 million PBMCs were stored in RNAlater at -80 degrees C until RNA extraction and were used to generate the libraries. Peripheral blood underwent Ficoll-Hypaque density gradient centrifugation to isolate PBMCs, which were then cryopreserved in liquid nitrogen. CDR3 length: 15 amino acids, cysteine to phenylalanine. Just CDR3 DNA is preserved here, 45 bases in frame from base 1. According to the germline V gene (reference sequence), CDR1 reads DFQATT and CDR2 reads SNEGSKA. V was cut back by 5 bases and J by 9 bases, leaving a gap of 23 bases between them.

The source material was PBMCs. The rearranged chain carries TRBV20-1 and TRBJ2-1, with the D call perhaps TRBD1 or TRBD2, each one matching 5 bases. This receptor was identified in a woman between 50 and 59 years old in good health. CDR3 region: CSAGRLRDPWGEQFF. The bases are TGCAGTGCTGGTCGACTCCGGGACCCATGGGGTGAGCAGTTCTTC.